These 25 T cell receptor beta chains came from one sample sequenced in a study of Ad26.COV2.S vaccination and SARS-CoV-2 variants. Treatment denoted: about 20 received Ad26.COV2.S at low or high dose, single or two shots; about 5 received placebo; per-sample allocation not given. Samples came from day 63 after the first vaccine or placebo injection. The repertoire was sequenced with immunoSEQ multiplex PCR; TCRdb's copy has only in-frame clones and lacks some. Of about 350,000 clones listed, 86% are singletons. Here the sequenced sample was peripheral blood, taken in a trial of Ad26.COV2.S vaccine versus placebo. Every receptor here comes from a person aged 18-60 years who received the Ad26.COV2.S COVID-19 vaccine or a placebo.

This clone has more than one count but fewer than ten. The chain recombines TRBV5-1 with TRBJ2-7, with D tentatively TRBD1 (6 bases). Between the trimmed V and J ends, which lost 4 bases and 3 bases, there was a span of 20 bases. The CDR3 has 16 residues. Germline V lookup: CDR1 SGHRS, CDR2 YFSETQ. CDR3 loop: CASSGATGNLFYEQYF. The DNA for the CDR3 is TGCGCCAGCAGCGGGGCAACAGGGAACCTCTTCTACGAGCAGTACTTC.

The V and J genes are TRBV19 and TRBJ2-7, with D possibly being TRBD2 (5 bases). V was clipped by 3 bases and J by 7 bases, with 13 bases between them. Germline loops: CDR1 LNHDA, CDR2 SQIVND (reference sequence). The CDR3 covers 13 residues. The CDR3 loop reads CASSIEGFREQYF. The DNA for the CDR3 is TGTGCCAGTAGTATTGAGGGTTTCCGGGAGCAGTACTTC.

V is TRBV3-1 (or the pseudogene TRBV3-2) and J is TRBJ2-5; 9 nucleotides match TRBD1. The CDR3 totals 16 residues. Germline V gives CDR1 LGHDT, CDR2 YNNKEL (reference sequence). J lost 4 bases, V lost 0 bases, and 6 bases had no gene match. CDR3 sequence: CASSQDPGQGGETQYF. The CDR3 DNA reads as TGTGCCAGCAGCCAAGACCCGGGACAGGGAGGAGAGACCCAGTACTTC.

The rearrangement links TRBV19 to TRBJ2-1; no reliable D call. V was shortened by 0 bases and J by 10 bases, with 16 bases between the two germline ends. Germline-derived CDR1 and CDR2 are LNHDA and SQIVND (reference sequence). The CDR3 contains 15 residues. The CDR3 coding sequence is TGTGCCAGTAGTATAGACCATAGTATCCTCAGGGAGCAGTTCTTC. It translates to CASSIDHSILREQFF.

The rearrangement links TRBV7-9 to TRBJ2-2, with D tentatively TRBD2 (6 bases). The CDR3 runs 13 residues. Germline V gives CDR1 SEHNR, CDR2 FQNEAQ (reference sequence). The germline V and J ends were trimmed by 7 bases and 9 bases, with 15 bases remaining between them. CDR3 sequence reads: CASTYSGVRELFF. The CDR3 DNA reads as TGTGCCAGCACCTACTCGGGGGTCAGGGAGCTGTTTTTT.

This chain uses TRBV14 with TRBJ1-2, with unresolved D. CDR1 SGHDN and CDR2 FVKESK come from the germline V gene. The CDR3 is 13 residues long. Trimming removed 0 bases from V and 8 bases from J, with 10 bases in between. CDR3 nucleotides: TGTGCCAGCAGCCAAGAAGGGTTGGGGGGCTACACCTTC. Protein product: CASSQEGLGGYTF. The full variable domain, in which reference TRBV14 and TRBJ1-2 provide the parts outside the CDR3, is EAGVTQFPSHSVIEKGQTVTLRCDPISGHDNLYWYRRVMGKEIKFLLHFVKESKQDESGMPNNRFLAERTGGTYSTLKVQPAELEDSGVYFCASSQEGLGGYTFGSGTRLTVV.

The rearrangement uses TRBV6-4 and TRBJ1-5; D is unclear. The CDR3 spans 13 residues. The V end was cut by 2 bases, the J end by 2 bases, with 4 bases between. The germline gives CDR1 MRHNA, CDR2 SNTAGT. CDR3 sequence: CASSDGRNQPQHF. DNA for the CDR3: TGTGCCAGCAGTGACGGTCGCAATCAGCCCCAGCATTTT.

The rearrangement joins TRBV7-9 to TRBJ1-3; possibly TRBD1 for D (5 bases). The germline V and J ends were trimmed by 1 base and 0 bases, with 13 bases remaining between them. Germline lookup yields CDR1 SEHNR and CDR2 FQNEAQ (reference sequence). The CDR3 length is 17 residues. In nucleotides, the CDR3 is TGTGCCAGCAGCTTAGTCGGGGGGGAGATCTCTGGAAACACCATATATTTT. This translates into CASSLVGGEISGNTIYF.

About this clone: Other DNA sequences in this sample translate to the same CDR3. This chain connects TRBV28 to TRBJ1-2, with D possibly matching TRBD1 (6 bases). Germline values: CDR1 MDHEN, CDR2 SYDVKM. The CDR3 totals 14 residues. The V end was cut by 2 bases, the J end by 0 bases, with 7 bases between. The CDR3 coding sequence is TGTGCCAGCAGTTTAACAGGGACTAACTATGGCTACACCTTC. The encoded protein is CASSLTGTNYGYTF.

The chain employs TRBV12-3 or TRBV12-4 and TRBJ2-5; 7 bases match TRBD1. Trimming cost V 5 bases and J 5 bases; bases outside gene matches: 5. The CDR3 covers 13 residues. For the CDR3, the DNA is TGTGCCAGCAGTCCAGGACAGGCGGAGACCCAGTACTTC. This translates into CASSPGQAETQYF.

The genes are TRBV28 and TRBJ2-7, with 7 positions matching TRBD2. This CDR3 comprises 15 residues. Germline assignment: CDR1 MDHEN and CDR2 SYDVKM. The V gene end was trimmed by 3 bases and the J gene end by 0 bases; junction bases not matched to a gene: 5. The CDR3 bases are TGTGCCAGCAGTTTGGCTGGGGGGGGCTCCTACGAGCAGTACTTC. It specifies CASSLAGGGSYEQYF.

The rearrangement links TRBV11-3 to TRBJ2-2, with 7 positions matching TRBD2. V shed 5 bases and J 6 bases; nucleotides not matched to a gene: 9. CDR1 is SGHNT and CDR2 is YENEEA in the germline V gene. CDR3 length: 15 amino acids. The CDR3 DNA reads as TGTGCCAGCAGCCCCGGACTCAGCGGGGCCGGGGAGCTGTTTTTT. The encoded protein is CASSPGLSGAGELFF.

The CDR3 sequence: CASSLLGTGAGGNTIYF. In DNA form, the CDR3 reads TGTGCCAGCAGTTTATTAGGGACAGGGGCAGGGGGAAACACCATATATTTT. This sequence joins TRBV27 and TRBJ1-3; 10 positions agree with TRBD1. Germline CDR1 reads MNHEY; CDR2 reads SMNVEV (reference sequence). This CDR3 spans 17 amino acids. Losses at the gene ends were 1 base for V and 4 bases for J; bases not matched to a gene: 7.

This rearrangement joins TRBV7-3 to TRBJ2-1, with TRBD2 matching over 13 bases. Germline V CDR1 and CDR2: SGHTA, FQGTGA. The CDR3 length is 15 residues. J was trimmed by 5 bases and V by 6 bases; bases with no gene match: 4. CDR3 DNA sequence: TGTGCCAGCAGTAAACTAGCGGGGGGGCACAATGAGCAGTTCTTC. It translates to CASSKLAGGHNEQFF.

The J gene is TRBJ2-1, the V gene TRBV29-1, with D possibly matching TRBD2 (5 bases). The CDR3 is 11 residues long. With 7 bases removed from V and 6 bases from J, the gap between germline ends came to 10 bases. CDR1 is SQVTM, CDR2 ANQGSEA, per germline. CDR3 sequence (DNA): TGCAGCGCACTAGGCGGCAATGAGCAGTTCTTC. Translating it yields CSALGGNEQFF.

This clone has a single count. The DNA of the CDR3 is TGTGCCAGCAGCTTCTCTTCGTGGGAGCAGTACTTC. Amino acid sequence: CASSFSSWEQYF. The chain recombines TRBV7-9 with TRBJ2-7; D is unresolved. The ends were cut back, 3 bases at V and 7 bases at J, with 10 bases in the middle. This CDR3 region has 12 residues. CDR1 and CDR2 (germline): SEHNR, FQNEAQ (reference sequence).

The rearrangement uses TRBV18 and TRBJ1-6; D is undetermined. This CDR3 spans 12 amino acids. V dropped 5 bases and J dropped 7 bases, with 6 bases sitting between them. The germline gives CDR1 KGHSH, CDR2 LQKENI. The CDR3, as DNA: TGTGCCAGCTCAGAGGCCAATTCACCCCTCCACTTT. The encoded protein is CASSEANSPLHF.

The chain employs TRBV28 and TRBJ1-1; 7 bases map to TRBD1. The CDR3 is 14 residues long. Losses at the gene ends were 5 bases for V and 4 bases for J; bases not matched to a gene: 7. CDR1 is MDHEN, CDR2 SYDVKM, per germline. CDR3: CASSLGQVFTEAFF. The CDR3 region has the DNA TGTGCCAGCAGTCTCGGACAGGTTTTCACTGAAGCTTTCTTT.

This sequence joins TRBV15 and TRBJ2-5, with D perhaps TRBD2 (5 bases). Germline-derived CDR1 and CDR2 are LNHNV and YYDKDF (reference sequence). The CDR3 runs to 13 residues. V was cut by 8 bases and J by 0 bases, with 10 bases left in between. The CDR3 is CATGGRHQETQYF. The CDR3 region has the DNA TGTGCCACCGGAGGTAGACACCAAGAGACCCAGTACTTC.

The chain has TRBV6-2 or TRBV6-3 and TRBJ2-7; a possible D gene is TRBD2 (6 bases). The CDR3 has 15 residues. Germline assignment: CDR1 MNHEY and CDR2 SVGEGT. Trimming left V 3 bases short and J 3 bases short, with 15 bases between. The CDR3 protein is CASSYRLRGSYEQYF. Here the CDR3 DNA reads TGTGCCAGCAGTTATCGTCTCCGGGGGAGCTACGAGCAGTACTTC.

The CDR3: CASSVGFMNNEQFF. The CDR3 nucleotides read TGTGCCAGCAGCGTCGGCTTTATGAACAATGAGCAGTTCTTC. This rearrangement joins TRBV9 to TRBJ2-1, with D unclear. Deletions cut 2 bases from V and 5 bases from J, with 11 bases between. The germline CDR1 and CDR2 sequences are SGDLS and YYNGEE. The CDR3 has 14 amino acids.

V gene TRBV7-2 combines with J gene TRBJ2-1, with D hard to call. CDR1 and CDR2 from the germline V gene are SGHTA and FQGNSA. This CDR3 comprises 15 residues. Trimming removed 3 bases at V and 7 bases at J, with 16 bases between. CDR3 sequence reads: CASSLRLLERNEQFF. The CDR3, as DNA: TGTGCCAGCAGCTTGCGGCTACTCGAACGGAATGAGCAGTTCTTC.

The chain is built from TRBV19 and TRBJ1-5, with a tentative D call TRBD1 (6 bases). The CDR3 is made up of 14 amino acids. Per germline, CDR1 LNHDA and CDR2 SQIVND (reference sequence). Trimming cost V 5 bases and J 2 bases, with 10 bases left between them. CDR3 in amino acids: CASSSEGGNQPQHF. CDR3 in DNA: TGTGCCAGTAGTTCCGAGGGGGGCAATCAGCCCCAGCATTTT. Drawing the rest from reference TRBV19 and TRBJ1-5, the complete variable domain is DGGITQSPKYLFRKEGQNVTLSCEQNLNHDAMYWYRQDPGQGLRLIYYSQIVNDFQKGDIAEGYSVSREKKESFPLTVTSAQKNPTAFYLCASSSEGGNQPQHFGDGTRLSIL.

This chain uses TRBV3-1 (or the pseudogene TRBV3-2) with TRBJ1-1; TRBD1 is a possible D gene (6 bases). Trimming left V 3 bases short and J 2 bases short, with 10 bases between. The CDR3 covers 14 residues. Germline CDR1 reads LGHDT; CDR2 reads YNNKEL (reference sequence). The CDR3 protein is CASSHLQGNTEAFF. CDR3 sequence (DNA): TGTGCCAGCAGCCATTTACAGGGAAACACTGAAGCTTTCTTT.

The V call is TRBV14, the J call TRBJ1-1, with TRBD1 as a possible D gene (5 bases). The V gene lost 2 bases and the J gene lost 4 bases, with 14 bases spanning the gap. This CDR3 has 15 residues. Germline V gene sequence: CDR1 SGHDN, CDR2 FVKESK. The CDR3 coding sequence is TGTGCCAGCAGCCAAACGACCGTAAGGGGCACTGAAGCTTTCTTT. It translates to CASSQTTVRGTEAFF.